Below, 32 T cell receptor beta chains from the same sample are listed, as sequenced in a study of blood T cell repertoires in COVID-19. The assay was immunoSEQ multiplex PCR, and TCRdb's table has in-frame clones only and misses some. The sample carries about 170,000 clones, more than 85% recorded once. Sequenced input: peripheral blood. These receptors were taken from a woman aged 80 or older with COVID-19, enrolled during active disease.

The chain combines TRBV28 with TRBJ2-7; a possible D gene is TRBD2 (5 bases). This CDR3 has 11 amino acids. CDR1 MDHEN and CDR2 SYDVKM come from the germline V gene. V lost 1 base and J 7 bases, leaving 5 bases between the germline ends. The CDR3 DNA is TGTGCCAGCAGTTTATCGGGGGAGCAGTACTTC. This gives the protein CASSLSGEQYF.

The rearrangement joins TRBV5-1 to TRBJ1-1; a possible D gene is TRBD1 (5 bases). In germline, CDR1 is SGHRS, CDR2 YFSETQ. This CDR3 has 14 amino acids. Trimming pared 2 bases from V and 6 bases from J, leaving 14 bases between. For the CDR3, the DNA is TGCGCCAGCAGCTTTTCAGGGTCGAGCGCTGAAGCTTTCTTT. It encodes CASSFSGSSAEAFF.

Only one count was recorded for this clone. This rearrangement joins TRBV9 to TRBJ1-1, with 7 bases fitting TRBD1. Germline trimming cut 0 bases from V and 1 base from J; bases unmatched to any gene: 3. The CDR3 runs 15 residues. Germline CDR1 is SGDLS and CDR2 is YYNGEE. CDR3 DNA sequence: TGTGCCAGCAGCGTAGGAGCAGGGGGGAACACTGAAGCTTTCTTT. This gives the protein CASSVGAGGNTEAFF.

J is TRBJ1-5 and V is TRBV28; D is ambiguous. V was clipped by 6 bases and J by 5 bases, with 5 bases between them. The CDR3 is 11 residues long. CDR1 is MDHEN, CDR2 SYDVKM, per germline. The DNA for the CDR3 is TGTGCCAGCAGCCATGATCAGCCCCAGCATTTT. It codes for CASSHDQPQHF. Variable domain in full (rest from reference TRBV28 and TRBJ1-5): DVKVTQSSRYLVKRTGEKVFLECVQDMDHENMFWYRQDPGLGLRLIYFSYDVKMKEKGDIPEGYSVSREKKERFSLILESASTNQTSMYLCASSHDQPQHFGDGTRLSIL.

This chain links TRBV28 with TRBJ2-5; perhaps TRBD2 as D (5 bases). CDR1 is MDHEN, CDR2 SYDVKM, per germline. There are 14 residues in the CDR3. V was shortened by 2 bases and J by 5 bases, with 12 bases between the two germline ends. CDR3 residues: CASSLPGEGETQYF. In DNA, the CDR3 is TGTGCCAGCAGTTTACCCGGGGAAGGTGAGACCCAGTACTTC.

V and J are TRBV19 and TRBJ2-1; a weak D match, TRBD1 (7 bases). Germline loops: CDR1 LNHDA, CDR2 SQIVND (reference sequence). The CDR3 length is 18 residues. Trimming cost V 3 bases and J 4 bases, with 22 bases left between them. The CDR3 coding sequence is TGTGCCAGTAGTATGGGGGGTAAACCGGGACAGCTATACAATGAGCAGTTCTTC. It codes for CASSMGGKPGQLYNEQFF.

The CDR3 sequence is CASRATGPGELFF. CDR3 nucleotides: TGTGCCAGCAGGGCGACAGGGCCCGGGGAGCTGTTTTTT. This sequence joins TRBV6-5 and TRBJ2-2, with 7 bases that match TRBD1. Germline V CDR1 and CDR2: MNHEY, SVGAGI. The length of the CDR3 is 13 residues. J gave up 6 bases and V 6 bases, and 4 bases lay outside the gene matches.

The chain employs TRBV4-2 and TRBJ2-3; tentatively, D is TRBD2 (9 bases). The CDR3 extends over 20 amino acids. The germline CDR1 and CDR2 sequences are LGHNA and YNFKEQ. V was clipped by 7 bases and J by 0 bases, with 29 bases between them. This CDR3 reads CASTSRGRLAGKGSTDTQYF. For the CDR3, the DNA is TGTGCCAGCACCTCCAGGGGGCGGCTAGCGGGAAAAGGGAGCACAGATACGCAGTATTTT.

The rearrangement joins TRBV15 to TRBJ2-3; 9 bases map to TRBD1. The V and J ends lost 3 bases and 5 bases, in that order; junction bases with no gene match: 15. Germline V gene sequence: CDR1 LNHNV, CDR2 YYDKDF (reference sequence). The CDR3 loop spans 18 amino acids. The CDR3 DNA follows: TGTGCCACCAGCAGGGGATTTGTACAGGGGGCTCGGGGAGATACGCAGTATTTT. Its translation: CATSRGFVQGARGDTQYF.

The chain carries TRBV5-4 and TRBJ1-3; no firm D call. Trimming took off 5 bases at V and 3 bases at J, with 6 bases between the two ends. CDR3 length: 12 amino acids. In germline, CDR1 is SGHNT, CDR2 YYREEE (reference sequence). The CDR3 nucleotides read TGTGCCAGCAGTGGAGATGGAAACACCATATATTTT. The encoded protein is CASSGDGNTIYF. Filled out from reference TRBV5-4 and TRBJ1-3, the complete variable domain reads ETGVTQSPTHLIKTRGQQVTLRCSSQSGHNTVSWYQQALGQGPQFIFQYYREEENGRGNFPPRFSGLQFPNYSSELNVNALELDDSALYLCASSGDGNTIYFGEGSWLTVV.

The chain recombines TRBV19 with TRBJ1-4; a weak D match, TRBD1 (5 bases). V was trimmed by 5 bases and J by 3 bases, leaving 13 bases between them. The V gene's germline CDR1 is LNHDA and CDR2 SQIVND (reference sequence). The CDR3 runs 15 residues. CDR3 sequence: CASSDQGRANEKLFF. In DNA form, the CDR3 reads TGTGCCAGTAGTGACCAGGGTCGGGCTAATGAAAAACTGTTTTTT.

This chain joins TRBV27 and TRBJ2-2; a weak D match, TRBD2 (5 bases). Per the germline V gene, CDR1 is MNHEY and CDR2 is SMNVEV (reference sequence). Trimming took 2 bases from V and 0 from J, leaving 7 bases between them. This CDR3 contains 15 residues. The CDR3 bases are TGTGCCAGCAGTTTAAACGGGGCGAACACCGGGGAGCTGTTTTTT. Translating gives CASSLNGANTGELFF.

The CDR3 protein is CAISDQSYEQYF. CDR3 nucleotides: TGTGCCATCAGTGACCAATCCTACGAGCAGTACTTC. V is TRBV10-3 and J is TRBJ2-7; unclear D gene. This CDR3 comprises 12 residues. Germline CDR1 and CDR2: ENHRY and SYGVKD. Between the trimmed V and J ends, which lost 3 bases and 1 base, there was a span of 4 bases.

This rearrangement joins TRBV2 to TRBJ2-7; 10 bases are shared with TRBD1. Trimming at V came to 5 bases and at J to 4 bases, leaving 5 bases not matched to a gene. CDR3 length: 14 amino acids. Germline V gene data show CDR1 as SNHLY and CDR2 as FYNNEI. CDR3 protein: CASSTDRGPYEQYF. For the CDR3, the DNA is TGTGCCAGCAGTACAGACAGGGGGCCATACGAGCAGTACTTC.

This clone has only a few counts. V gene TRBV2 combines with J gene TRBJ1-1, with no clear D. Germline-derived CDR1 and CDR2 are SNHLY and FYNNEI. This CDR3 spans 12 amino acids. The V end lost 7 bases, the J end lost 5 bases, and 11 bases lay between the germline ends. The CDR3 loop reads CASKISGTEAFF. The CDR3 nucleotides are TGTGCCAGCAAGATAAGCGGGACTGAAGCTTTCTTT.

By proportion, this clone is medium-sized. The chain links TRBV4-2 to TRBJ1-5; 9 bases agree with TRBD1. The CDR3 runs to 15 residues. Trimming at V came to 6 bases and at J to 6 bases, leaving 9 bases not matched to a gene. Germline assignment: CDR1 LGHNA and CDR2 YNFKEQ. CDR3 DNA sequence: TGTGCCAGCAGTCCGCTACAGGGGGCGAGTCAGCCCCAGCATTTT. Translation: CASSPLQGASQPQHF.

V usage is TRBV6-6 and J usage is TRBJ2-2; 10 bases align to TRBD2. Looked up from germline, CDR1 is MNHNY and CDR2 is SVGAGI (reference sequence). Trimming took 6 bases from V and 3 from J; bases not matched to a gene: 10. The CDR3 contains 17 residues. The CDR3 sequence: CASRRFITSGDTGELFF. In nucleotides, the CDR3 is TGTGCCAGCAGACGATTCATTACTAGCGGGGACACCGGGGAGCTGTTTTTT.

This clone was detected a few times. The chain recombines TRBV6-2 or TRBV6-3 with TRBJ1-5, with D unresolved. CDR3 length equals 16 residues. V lost 4 bases and J 4 bases, leaving 17 bases between the germline ends. Germline CDR1 and CDR2: MNHEY and SVGEGT. CDR3 sequence reads: CASSFLGRMANQPQHF. The CDR3 nucleotides are TGTGCCAGCAGTTTCCTGGGCAGGATGGCTAATCAGCCCCAGCATTTT.

This clone was recorded a few times. The CDR3 DNA reads as TGCGCCAGCAGCTCTGTACTAGCGGGGGAAGGGACCGGGGAGCTGTTTTTT. Translating gives CASSSVLAGEGTGELFF. The rearrangement joins TRBV5-1 to TRBJ2-2, with 11 bases lining up with TRBD2. V trimming: 3 bases; J trimming: 5 bases; junction bases outside the gene matches: 9. This CDR3 spans 17 amino acids. In germline, CDR1 is SGHRS, CDR2 YFSETQ. Based on the CDR3 plus reference TRBV5-1 and TRBJ2-2, the full variable domain is KAGVTQTPRYLIKTRGQQVTLSCSPISGHRSVSWYQQTPGQGLQFLFEYFSETQRNKGNFPGRFSGRQFSNSRSEMNVSTLELGDSALYLCASSSVLAGEGTGELFFGEGSRLTVL.

V is TRBV5-1 and J is TRBJ2-5; 7 positions match TRBD2. The junction had 6 bases not matched to a gene; V was cut back by 5 bases and J by 2 bases. The germline V gene encodes CDR1 SGHRS and CDR2 YFSETQ. The CDR3 contains 14 residues. Written as DNA, the CDR3 is TGCGCCAGCAGAGCGAGCGGGACTCAAGAGACCCAGTACTTC. Amino acids: CASRASGTQETQYF.

This chain links TRBV6-4 with TRBJ2-6; D uncertain. This CDR3 is 14 amino acids long. V was cut by 3 bases and J by 0 bases, with 3 bases left in between. Germline CDR1 and CDR2: MRHNA and SNTAGT. Written as DNA, the CDR3 is TGTGCCAGCAGTGAGAGCTCTGGGGCCAACGTCCTGACTTTC. Protein product: CASSESSGANVLTF.

In DNA form, the CDR3 reads TGTGCCAGCGCCCCTTTAGTTAACTATGGCTACACCTTC. Its protein product is CASAPLVNYGYTF. The rearrangement links TRBV7-9 to TRBJ1-2, with unresolved D. The V gene's germline CDR1 is SEHNR and CDR2 FQNEAQ (reference sequence). This CDR3 comprises 13 residues. V was shortened by 8 bases and J by 1 base, with 11 bases between the two germline ends.

V is TRBV9 and J is TRBJ2-1, with 9 bases that match TRBD2. The CDR3 contains 15 residues. The J segment lost 5 bases and the V segment lost 1 base, leaving 4 bases of the junction unmatched. Germline-derived CDR1 and CDR2 are SGDLS and YYNGEE. The CDR3 sequence is CASSVSIAGDNEQFF. The CDR3 nucleotides are TGTGCCAGCAGCGTAAGTATAGCGGGAGACAATGAGCAGTTCTTC.

The chain couples TRBV28 to TRBJ1-3; 7 bases fit TRBD1. From germline, CDR1 is MDHEN and CDR2 SYDVKM. CDR3 length: 17 residues. The trim removed 4 bases at V and 0 bases at J, leaving 9 bases unmatched. CDR3 residues: CASSSPPDRASGNTIYF. CDR3 DNA: TGTGCCAGCAGTTCACCCCCCGACAGGGCCTCTGGAAACACCATATATTTT.

V and J are TRBV2 and TRBJ2-7, with TRBD1 identical over 7 bases. The CDR3 has 13 residues. Germline V lookup: CDR1 SNHLY, CDR2 FYNNEI. J lost 6 bases, V lost 7 bases, and 9 bases had no gene match. CDR3 in DNA: TGTGCCAGCAAACGGGACAGTATGGCCGAGCAGTACTTC. The encoded protein is CASKRDSMAEQYF. The full variable domain, rest sourced from reference TRBV2 and TRBJ2-7, is EPEVTQTPSHQVTQMGQEVILRCVPISNHLYFYWYRQILGQKVEFLVSFYNNEISEKSEIFDDQFSVERPDGSNFTLKIRSTKLEDSAMYFCASKRDSMAEQYFGPGTRLTVT.

The chain joins TRBV9 to TRBJ2-1; D uncertain. Germline CDR1 SGDLS, CDR2 YYNGEE. The V end lost 0 bases, the J end lost 6 bases, and 10 bases lay between the germline ends. The CDR3 runs to 14 residues. As DNA, the CDR3 is TGTGCCAGCAGCGTAGAGTCTTCTAGCAATGAGCAGTTCTTC. It yields the protein CASSVESSSNEQFF.

The rearrangement uses TRBV3-1 (or the pseudogene TRBV3-2) and TRBJ1-2, with 7 nucleotides matching TRBD1. V lost 2 bases and J lost 3; bases outside the gene matches: 6. The CDR3 runs to 15 residues. From germline, CDR1 is LGHDT and CDR2 YNNKEL (reference sequence). The CDR3 protein is CASSQRGQTHYGYTF. CDR3 DNA: TGTGCCAGCAGCCAAAGGGGACAGACCCACTATGGCTACACCTTC.

This chain joins TRBV28 and TRBJ1-4, with 7 bases lining up with TRBD1. The germline V gene has CDR1 MDHEN and CDR2 SYDVKM. The CDR3 is made up of 15 amino acids. J lost 4 bases, V lost 3 bases, and 5 bases had no gene match. The DNA for the CDR3 is TGTGCCAGCAGTTTTCAGGGACAGCATAATGAAAAACTGTTTTTT. Translated: CASSFQGQHNEKLFF.

The chain is built from TRBV29-1 and TRBJ1-2; no reliable D call. Germline V gene lookup returns CDR1 SQVTM and CDR2 ANQGSEA. V lost 7 bases and J 2 bases, leaving 17 bases between the germline ends. This CDR3 spans 14 amino acids. This CDR3 is CSAKSRVSNYGYTF. The CDR3 bases are TGCAGCGCTAAATCCCGGGTCAGCAACTATGGCTACACCTTC.

V gene TRBV27 combines with J gene TRBJ1-2; 7 bases are shared with TRBD1. CDR3 length: 14 residues. In germline, CDR1 is MNHEY, CDR2 SMNVEV (reference sequence). V lost 0 bases to trimming and J lost 7 bases; unmatched junction nucleotides: 5. This CDR3 reads CASSLSTGLGGYTF. As DNA, the CDR3 is TGTGCCAGCAGTTTATCGACAGGGTTGGGTGGCTACACCTTC.

The CDR3 is CASSTRTSMEFNIQYF. As DNA, the CDR3 is TGTGCCAGCAGCACTCGGACTAGCATGGAGTTTAACATTCAGTACTTC. The rearrangement uses TRBV5-4 and TRBJ2-4, with 8 bases lining up with TRBD2. Per the germline V gene, CDR1 is SGHNT and CDR2 is YYREEE (reference sequence). This CDR3 spans 16 amino acids. Losses at the gene ends were 4 bases for V and 7 bases for J; bases not matched to a gene: 13.

The chain recombines TRBV28 with TRBJ1-1, with TRBD1 as a possible D gene (5 bases). This CDR3 spans 15 amino acids. The germline V and J ends were trimmed by 5 bases and 4 bases, with 17 bases remaining between them. Germline V gene data show CDR1 as MDHEN and CDR2 as SYDVKM. CDR3 loop: CASSLTPQGGTEAFF. The CDR3 DNA reads TGTGCCAGCAGTCTGACCCCGCAGGGCGGCACTGAAGCTTTCTTT.